This TCR beta chain was identified in a study of a mutant IDH1 vaccine in newly diagnosed glioma. Notes on the study in general: Pseudoprogression appeared independent of alterations in top peripheral clonotypes.

Measured with immunoSEQ multiplex PCR; TCRdb has only the in-frame clones, and not every one. The sample has fewer than 75,000 clones; around 85% are singletons. The sample's time point: week 11, during vaccination. A single vaccine dose contained 300 ug of mutant IDH1 20-mer peptide, and topical imiquimod was used with it. In every donor, the tumor was a new WHO grade 3 or 4 IDH1-mutant, ATRX-lost astrocytoma. Trimming removed 2 bases from V and 4 bases from J, with 11 bases in between. The CDR3 covers 14 residues. CDR1 KGHSH and CDR2 LQKENI come from the germline V gene. About this clone: Its antigen is not known.

J is TRBJ1-2 and V is TRBV18; D is ambiguous. The origin of this receptor is a woman between 45 and 65 years old with glioma. The sample consisted of PBMCs, taken from a glioma patient whose treatment included an IDH1 peptide vaccine. The DNA of the CDR3 is TGTGCCAGCTCACCAGATAGGGATTTCTATGGCTACACCTTC. Amino acid sequence: CASSPDRDFYGYTF.